The 24 T cell receptor beta chains below were found in one sample sequenced in a study of a mutant IDH1 vaccine in newly diagnosed glioma. As for time point: week 35, safety follow-up. Each dose delivered 300 ug of mutant IDH1 20-mer peptide subcutaneously with imiquimod. Clones were sequenced by immunoSEQ multiplex PCR, and TCRdb holds only the in-frame ones, with some missing. Among roughly 54,000 clones listed, 84% were seen once. Their specific antigens are unknown. Sequenced material: PBMCs, taken from a glioma patient whose treatment included an IDH1 peptide vaccine. These receptors originate from a woman younger than 35 with glioma.

This clone was seen more than once but under ten times. The chain combines TRBV29-1 with TRBJ2-2; perhaps TRBD1 as D (6 bases). Germline V CDR1 and CDR2: SQVTM, ANQGSEA. This CDR3 is built from 18 residues. V shed 0 bases and J shed 1 base, with 18 bases lying between them. The CDR3 DNA is TGCAGCGTTGAAGATAATAGGCCCCCGGGACAGAACACCGGGGAGCTGTTTTTT. This sequence encodes CSVEDNRPPGQNTGELFF.

The V and J genes are TRBV5-6 and TRBJ1-1, with a weak D call TRBD1 (6 bases). The CDR3 totals 14 residues. The germline V gene has CDR1 SGHDT and CDR2 YYEEEE. Trimming removed 5 bases from V and 5 bases from J, with 16 bases in between. Written as DNA, the CDR3 is TGTGCCAGCAGTCCCCGGGGGGCCTATACTGAAGCTTTCTTT. It yields the protein CASSPRGAYTEAFF.

This clone came up once. The chain couples TRBV2 to TRBJ1-2, with a possible D match to TRBD1 (6 bases). The CDR3 extends over 13 amino acids. Per the germline V gene, CDR1 is SNHLY and CDR2 is FYNNEI. Trimming removed 4 bases from V and 0 bases from J, with 6 bases in between. CDR3 coding DNA: TGTGCCAGCAGTGGGACAGCTAACTATGGCTACACCTTC. Protein: CASSGTANYGYTF.

This clone was recorded a few times. This rearrangement joins TRBV5-1 to TRBJ1-1, with a weak D call TRBD1 (6 bases). CDR3 length equals 14 residues. Looked up from germline, CDR1 is SGHRS and CDR2 is YFSETQ. The V gene lost 4 bases and the J gene lost 1 base, with 11 bases spanning the gap. CDR3 sequence (DNA): TGCGCCAGCAGCCCGGGACACCAGAACACTGAAGCTTTCTTT. It translates to CASSPGHQNTEAFF.

V gene TRBV5-4 combines with J gene TRBJ1-1; D unresolved. CDR1 is SGHNT and CDR2 is YYREEE in the germline V gene (reference sequence). The CDR3 runs to 15 residues. V lost 3 bases, J lost 1 base, and 13 bases lay in between. The CDR3: CASSSSLAKNTEAFF. CDR3 nucleotides: TGTGCCAGCAGCTCCTCTTTGGCTAAGAACACTGAAGCTTTCTTT.

The chain carries TRBV6-1 and TRBJ2-2, with D maybe TRBD2 (5 bases). Germline CDR1 is MNHNS and CDR2 is SASEGT. Trimming pared 4 bases from V and 1 base from J, leaving 10 bases between. This CDR3 comprises 15 residues. The CDR3 here is CASSVGVGNTGELFF. The CDR3 DNA reads TGTGCCAGCAGTGTCGGGGTAGGGAACACCGGGGAGCTGTTTTTT.

A few counts support this clone. The chain is built from TRBV10-3 and TRBJ2-1; D not resolved. This CDR3 spans 15 amino acids. Per germline, CDR1 ENHRY and CDR2 SYGVKD. V was cut by 3 bases and J by 0 bases, with 9 bases left in between. In nucleotides, the CDR3 is TGTGCCATCAGTGATTCCGCTAGCTCCTACAATGAGCAGTTCTTC. Protein sequence: CAISDSASSYNEQFF.

This clone has only a few counts. The rearrangement links TRBV5-1 to TRBJ2-7; TRBD2 matches at 7 bases. The J segment lost 0 bases and the V segment lost 5 bases, leaving 5 bases of the junction unmatched. This CDR3 has 14 residues. Germline assignment: CDR1 SGHRS and CDR2 YFSETQ. CDR3 residues: CASRYERGSYEQYF. In nucleotides, the CDR3 is TGCGCCAGCAGGTATGAGCGGGGCTCCTACGAGCAGTACTTC.

V is TRBV29-1 and J is TRBJ1-2; D is ambiguous. Germline V lookup: CDR1 SQVTM, CDR2 ANQGSEA. Trimming took off 0 bases at V and 4 bases at J, with 12 bases between the two ends. The CDR3 sequence is 14 residues long. The CDR3 loop is CSVEDREVGYGYTF. The CDR3 DNA reads as TGCAGCGTTGAAGATAGGGAGGTCGGCTATGGCTACACCTTC.

The J gene is TRBJ1-6, the V gene TRBV18; D remains unclear. V dropped 1 base and J dropped 8 bases, with 6 bases sitting between them. CDR3 length: 13 amino acids. CDR1 KGHSH and CDR2 LQKENI come from the germline V gene. CDR3 nucleotide sequence: TGTGCCAGCTCACCACTCCCGGATTCACCCCTCCACTTT. Translating it yields CASSPLPDSPLHF.

This chain joins TRBV19 and TRBJ2-6, with D uncertain. The CDR3 is made up of 17 amino acids. Germline loops: CDR1 LNHDA, CDR2 SQIVND (reference sequence). V lost 5 bases and J lost 0, with 14 bases in between. CDR3 sequence reads: CASSSSGPLSGANVLTF. The CDR3 nucleotides read TGTGCCAGTAGTTCTTCCGGGCCTCTCTCTGGGGCCAACGTCCTGACTTTC.

CDR3 amino acids: CASSLAGMNTEAFF. The CDR3 DNA follows: TGCGCCAGCAGCTTGGCAGGTATGAACACTGAAGCTTTCTTT. V gene TRBV5-1 combines with J gene TRBJ1-1; D gene unclear. CDR1 and CDR2 (germline): SGHRS, YFSETQ. The ends were cut back, 0 bases at V and 0 bases at J, with 6 bases in the middle. This CDR3 spans 14 amino acids.

The J gene is TRBJ1-2, the V gene TRBV5-4; D is unresolved. This CDR3 is built from 11 residues. Trimming stripped 4 bases from V and 5 bases from J, with 6 bases between. The germline CDR1 and CDR2 sequences are SGHNT and YYREEE (reference sequence). For the CDR3, the DNA is TGTGCCAGCAGCGCCCGGTATGGCTACACCTTC. It yields the protein CASSARYGYTF.

The rearrangement links TRBV2 to TRBJ1-1; TRBD1 matches 9 bases. The CDR3 runs 15 residues. Germline loops: CDR1 SNHLY, CDR2 FYNNEI. J gave up 4 bases and V 6 bases, and 9 bases lay outside the gene matches. CDR3 coding DNA: TGTGCCAGCAGGGAAACAGGGGGCGTATCCACTGAAGCTTTCTTT. Amino acid sequence: CASRETGGVSTEAFF.

This chain links TRBV2 with TRBJ2-4; D possibly corresponds to TRBD2 (8 bases). The germline CDR1 and CDR2 sequences are SNHLY and FYNNEI. The CDR3 is 22 residues long. V was shortened by 2 bases and J by 1 base, with 30 bases between the two germline ends. As DNA, the CDR3 is TGTGCCAGCAGTGAACAGGGGGTCAACAGGGTGTTTCGCGGGAGGGCCAAAAACATTCAGTACTTC. Translated: CASSEQGVNRVFRGRAKNIQYF. Variable domain in full (rest from reference TRBV2 and TRBJ2-4): EPEVTQTPSHQVTQMGQEVILRCVPISNHLYFYWYRQILGQKVEFLVSFYNNEISEKSEIFDDQFSVERPDGSNFTLKIRSTKLEDSAMYFCASSEQGVNRVFRGRAKNIQYFGAGTRLSVL.

The V gene is TRBV14, the J gene TRBJ1-2; no definite D call. Trimming pared 4 bases from V and 4 bases from J, leaving 19 bases between. The CDR3 totals 16 residues. Germline loops: CDR1 SGHDN, CDR2 FVKESK. DNA for the CDR3: TGTGCCAGCAGCCCGCCTCCCGTCGGCTTGGGCTATGGCTACACCTTC. This encodes CASSPPPVGLGYGYTF. The full variable domain, with the rest looked up from reference TRBV14 and TRBJ1-2, is EAGVTQFPSHSVIEKGQTVTLRCDPISGHDNLYWYRRVMGKEIKFLLHFVKESKQDESGMPNNRFLAERTGGTYSTLKVQPAELEDSGVYFCASSPPPVGLGYGYTFGSGTRLTVV.

This chain joins TRBV29-1 and TRBJ2-5; no clear D. Germline V gives CDR1 SQVTM, CDR2 ANQGSEA. The ends were cut back, 4 bases at V and 0 bases at J, with 9 bases in the middle. The CDR3 length is 13 residues. The CDR3 protein is CSVATGNQETQYF. The CDR3 DNA sequence: TGCAGCGTTGCCACTGGCAACCAAGAGACCCAGTACTTC.

V gene TRBV7-9 combines with J gene TRBJ2-1, with D perhaps matching TRBD1 or TRBD2 (5 bases each). The CDR3 sequence is 11 residues long. Germline assignment: CDR1 SEHNR and CDR2 FQNEAQ (reference sequence). V was shortened by 7 bases and J by 10 bases, with 11 bases between the two germline ends. The CDR3 reads CASTRDPEQFF. The DNA of the CDR3 is TGTGCCAGCACCCGGGACCCGGAGCAGTTCTTC. Full variable domain (remainder filled in from reference TRBV7-9 and TRBJ2-1): DTGVSQNPRHKITKRGQNVTFRCDPISEHNRLYWYRQTLGQGPEFLTYFQNEAQLEKSRLLSDRFSAERPKGSFSTLEIQRTEQGDSAMYLCASTRDPEQFFGPGTRLTVL.

The chain is built from TRBV5-4 and TRBJ2-1; unclear D gene. The length of the CDR3 is 14 residues. Germline values: CDR1 SGHNT, CDR2 YYREEE (reference sequence). Trimming stripped 4 bases from V and 3 bases from J, with 11 bases between. CDR3 DNA sequence: TGTGCCAGCAGCGCGTCTCGCAACTACAATGAGCAGTTCTTC. Translation: CASSASRNYNEQFF.

This clone was counted a single time. The chain links TRBV27 to TRBJ2-2, with 9 bases matching TRBD2. The CDR3 runs to 16 residues. Germline CDR1 MNHEY, CDR2 SMNVEV (reference sequence). V was pared by 0 bases and J by 6 bases, with 5 bases of the junction left unmatched. CDR3 in DNA: TGTGCCAGCAGTTTATCGGGCGGGGGGGCGCCCGGGGAGCTGTTTTTT. Its translation is CASSLSGGGAPGELFF.

The chain joins TRBV29-1 to TRBJ1-1, with D unresolved. Trimming took off 5 bases at V and 0 bases at J, with 16 bases between the two ends. Per the germline V gene, CDR1 is SQVTM and CDR2 is ANQGSEA. The CDR3 contains 15 residues. DNA for the CDR3: TGCAGCGTTACCTTTACAGACATCATGAACACTGAAGCTTTCTTT. Residues: CSVTFTDIMNTEAFF. The entire variable domain, with the rest obtained from reference TRBV29-1 and TRBJ1-1, is as follows: SAVISQKPSRDICQRGTSLTIQCQVDSQVTMMFWYRQQPGQSLTLIATANQGSEATYESGFVIDKFPISRPNLTFSTLTVSNMSPEDSSIYLCSVTFTDIMNTEAFFGQGTRLTVV.

The chain carries TRBV19 and TRBJ1-5; no definite D call. The V gene lost 3 bases and the J gene lost 3 bases, with 18 bases spanning the gap. Germline assignment: CDR1 LNHDA and CDR2 SQIVND (reference sequence). This CDR3 is built from 17 residues. CDR3 DNA sequence: TGTGCCAGTAGTATTTTCTCGGGCGTGAGTAACAATCAGCCCCAGCATTTT. Translation: CASSIFSGVSNNQPQHF. Using reference TRBV19 and TRBJ1-5 for the parts outside the CDR3, the full variable domain is DGGITQSPKYLFRKEGQNVTLSCEQNLNHDAMYWYRQDPGQGLRLIYYSQIVNDFQKGDIAEGYSVSREKKESFPLTVTSAQKNPTAFYLCASSIFSGVSNNQPQHFGDGTRLSIL.

This rearrangement joins TRBV15 to TRBJ1-4, with TRBD1 as a possible D gene (5 bases). Germline V CDR1 and CDR2: LNHNV, YYDKDF (reference sequence). There are 15 residues in the CDR3. V shed 0 bases and J shed 8 bases, with 13 bases lying between them. The CDR3 region is CATSRDPGVGEKLFF. The CDR3 region has the DNA TGTGCCACCAGCAGAGATCCGGGGGTAGGAGAAAAACTGTTTTTT.

The chain links TRBV19 to TRBJ2-1; 9 bases map to TRBD2. In germline, CDR1 is LNHDA, CDR2 SQIVND (reference sequence). J was trimmed by 9 bases and V by 4 bases; bases with no gene match: 13. CDR3 length equals 16 residues. The CDR3 loop reads CASSNSLAGPRGEQFF. As DNA, the CDR3 is TGTGCCAGTAGTAATAGTCTAGCGGGGCCCCGAGGTGAGCAGTTCTTC.